The T cell receptor (beta chain) described here comes from a study of T cell repertoires in cytomegalovirus infection. Across the study: Through public TCR beta signatures, both CMV infection and matching HLA type were indicated. Whole-study results and caveats: Summed frequency of public TCR beta families distinguished CMV carriers with the relevant HLA. HLA-C-restricted CMV-specific TCR beta clonotypes prevailed in the ex vivo response.

This CDR3 spans 18 amino acids. In germline, CDR1 is LNHNV, CDR2 YYDKDF (reference sequence). V lost 1 base to trimming and J lost 6 bases, with 24 bases between them. Comments on this clonotype: The antigen is unknown.

TCRdb re-called the reads through MiXCR, storing one row per CDR3 protein. The sample carries about 920,000 distinct CDR3 sequences, more than 25% recorded once. Sequencing used cultured CD8+ T cells from PBMCs, obtained from culture after CMV antigen stimulation. V gene TRBV15 combines with J gene TRBJ1-2, with D hard to call. The TCR originated in a human donor in good health (CMV status not recorded). Some clones in this sample may be carry-over from other donors' samples. The CDR3 loop is CATSRVAFIADGNHGYTF. DNA for the CDR3: TGTGCCACCAGCAGAGTAGCGTTCATAGCAGATGGAAATCATGGCTACACCTTC.